This TCR beta chain was recovered during a study of glioma-infiltrating T cells after dendritic cell vaccination. Study-level information: Dendritic cell vaccine was injected intradermally three times, biweekly. Points from the study as a whole: Estimated pretreatment TIL content predicted outcome after dendritic cell vaccination.

A remark on this clone: Its antigen is undetermined.

Fresh-frozen tumor tissue and more than two years of survival data were available for all. V gave up 3 bases and J gave up 8 bases, with 13 bases separating them. In germline, CDR1 is MNHNS, CDR2 SASEGT. The CDR3 runs 14 residues. Sequenced by immunoSEQ multiplex PCR; TCRdb stores in-frame clones only, minus some. The table shows tens of thousands of clones, with around 86% occurring only once. The sequence derives from a human donor with glioblastoma. This chain uses TRBV6-1 with TRBJ1-4, with D possibly being TRBD1 (5 bases). The sequenced sample was blood, obtained before dendritic cell vaccination. CDR3 in DNA: TGTGCCAGCAGTGATGGGGGGGTTGGAGAAAAACTGTTTTTT. Translation: CASSDGGVGEKLFF.